What follows is one T cell receptor beta chain and its context. Its antigen is still unknown. The CDR3 covers 14 residues. The J segment lost 3 bases and the V segment lost 1 base, leaving 3 bases of the junction unmatched. Germline CDR1 is SEHNR and CDR2 is FQNEAQ (reference sequence). These data belong to a study of T cell responses to AZD1222 COVID-19 vaccine. Points from the study as a whole: Vaccine-related CD4 TCRs covered spike, predominating at 160-218 and 743-854. Clonal diversity was possibly underestimated, and white British individuals and females predominated among donors. There were repertoire samples only from the period after the peak T cell response. Baseline seropositivity occurred in only a handful of AZD1222 recipients.

Measured with immunoSEQ multiplex PCR; TCRdb has only the in-frame clones, and not every one. There are about 140,000 clones in the sample; 90% occur only once, and about 6% lies in the top ten. The starting material was peripheral blood, obtained 28 days after the second AZD1222 dose. This rearrangement joins TRBV7-9 to TRBJ2-7; 7 bases match TRBD1. This TCR was sampled from an adult who received the AZD1222 COVID-19 vaccine. The CDR3 is CASSLGRGNYEQYF. CDR3 nucleotide sequence: TGTGCCAGCAGCTTAGGCAGGGGGAACTACGAGCAGTACTTC.